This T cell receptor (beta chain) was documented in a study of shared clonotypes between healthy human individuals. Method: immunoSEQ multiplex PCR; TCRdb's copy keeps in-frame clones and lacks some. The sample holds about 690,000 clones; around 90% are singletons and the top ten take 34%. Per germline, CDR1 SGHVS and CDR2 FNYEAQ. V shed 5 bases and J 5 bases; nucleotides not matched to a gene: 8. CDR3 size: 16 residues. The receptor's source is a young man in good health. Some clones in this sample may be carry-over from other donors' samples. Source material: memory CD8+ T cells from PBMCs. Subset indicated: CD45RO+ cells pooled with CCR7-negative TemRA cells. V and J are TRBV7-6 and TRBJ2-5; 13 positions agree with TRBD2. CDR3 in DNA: TGTGCCAGCAGCCTCAGGACTAGCGGGGGTCATGAGACCCAGTACTTC. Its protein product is CASSLRTSGGHETQYF.